This T cell receptor beta chain was retrieved from a study of technical replicates of blood from a few donors. Clones were sequenced by immunoSEQ multiplex PCR, and TCRdb holds only the in-frame ones, with some missing. The sample lists under 20,000 clones, over 75% occurring once. The CDR3 runs to 14 residues. V was pared by 0 bases and J by 4 bases, with 3 bases of the junction left unmatched. CDR1 and CDR2 from the germline V gene are SGHRS and YFSETQ. The rearrangement uses TRBV5-1 and TRBJ2-7; 8 bases agree with TRBD1. The receptor comes from a human donor in good health. Sequenced input: PBMCs. DNA for the CDR3: TGCGCCAGCAGCTTGGGGACAGGGACGTACGAGCAGTACTTC. As protein: CASSLGTGTYEQYF.